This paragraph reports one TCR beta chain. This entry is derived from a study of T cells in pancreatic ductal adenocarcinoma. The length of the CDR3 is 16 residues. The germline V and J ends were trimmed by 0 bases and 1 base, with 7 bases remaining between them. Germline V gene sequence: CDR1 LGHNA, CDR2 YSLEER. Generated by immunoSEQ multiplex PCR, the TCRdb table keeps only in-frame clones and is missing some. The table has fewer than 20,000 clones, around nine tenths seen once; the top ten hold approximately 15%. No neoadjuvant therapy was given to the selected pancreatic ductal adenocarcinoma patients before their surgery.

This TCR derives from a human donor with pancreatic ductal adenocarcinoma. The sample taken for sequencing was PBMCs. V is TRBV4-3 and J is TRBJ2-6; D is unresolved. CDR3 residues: CASSQDARSGANVLTF. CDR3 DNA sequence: TGCGCCAGCAGCCAAGACGCGCGGTCTGGGGCCAACGTCCTGACTTTC.